The 5 T cell receptor beta chains below come from one sample, sequenced in a study of T cell responses to AZD1222 COVID-19 vaccine. The data were produced by immunoSEQ multiplex PCR, yet TCRdb's version contains in-frame clones alone and is incomplete. The sample holds 100,000 to 150,000 clones; about 89% are singletons and the top ten take 8% to 13%. Sequences were derived from peripheral blood, sampled on day 0 of AZD1222 vaccination. These receptors were taken from an adult in good health.

The chain combines TRBV24-1 with TRBJ1-2; the match to TRBD1 covers 7 bases. CDR1 and CDR2 from the germline V gene are KGHDR and SFDVKD. J lost 7 bases, V lost 3 bases, and 7 bases had no gene match. CDR3 size: 14 residues. CDR3 DNA sequence: TGTGCCACCAGTGATGCGGACAGGAAAGCTGGCTACACCTTC. Its protein product is CATSDADRKAGYTF.

This sequence joins TRBV5-6 and TRBJ1-2; D is uncertain. The CDR3 has 13 residues. Germline V gives CDR1 SGHDT, CDR2 YYEEEE. V dropped 0 bases and J dropped 9 bases, with 12 bases sitting between them. The CDR3 coding sequence is TGTGCCAGCAGCTTGGACCGATCTTGGAGCTACACCTTC. Protein: CASSLDRSWSYTF. The full variable domain, in which reference TRBV5-6 and TRBJ1-2 provide the parts outside the CDR3, is DAGVTQSPTHLIKTRGQQVTLRCSPKSGHDTVSWYQQALGQGPQFIFQYYEEEERQRGNFPDRFSGHQFPNYSSELNVNALLLGDSALYLCASSLDRSWSYTFGSGTRLTVV.

This chain joins TRBV29-1 and TRBJ1-1, with a tentative D call TRBD1 (6 bases). Germline V gene data show CDR1 as SQVTM and CDR2 as ANQGSEA. The germline V and J ends were trimmed by 4 bases and 1 base, with 7 bases remaining between them. This CDR3 is built from 12 residues. DNA of the CDR3: TGCAGCGTTGCGGGGGCGAACACTGAAGCTTTCTTT. Translating gives CSVAGANTEAFF.

The rearrangement uses TRBV9 and TRBJ2-3; the D is unclear. Germline lookup yields CDR1 SGDLS and CDR2 YYNGEE. Trimming removed 4 bases at V and 3 bases at J, with 9 bases between. CDR3 length equals 13 residues. The CDR3 sequence is CASSSLITDTQYF. DNA for the CDR3: TGTGCCAGCAGCTCCTTAATAACAGATACGCAGTATTTT.

This rearrangement joins TRBV3-1 (or the pseudogene TRBV3-2) to TRBJ2-2, with 8 bases lining up with TRBD2. Germline V CDR1 and CDR2: LGHDT, YNNKEL (reference sequence). The V segment lost 3 bases and the J segment 2 bases; nucleotides outside the gene matches: 5. The CDR3 totals 16 residues. The CDR3 DNA reads as TGTGCCAGCAGCCACGTAAGGACTAGCAACACCGGGGAGCTGTTTTTT. It specifies CASSHVRTSNTGELFF.